One sample yielded the 26 T cell receptor beta chains listed below, sequenced in a study of CXCR3-negative and CXCR3-positive naive CD8 T cells. Libraries were UMI-labeled 5' RACE TRB cDNA. Reanalyzing the 5' RACE reads, TCRdb keeps one entry per CDR3 protein, without DNA. The sample table sets out 45,000 to 60,000 distinct CDR3 sequences. The source material was memory CD8+ T cells from blood. These receptors were collected from a human donor in good health. Some clones in this sample may be carry-over from other donors' samples.

This chain connects TRBV28 to TRBJ2-3; as DNA is missing, the TRBD2 call by TCRdb cannot be tested. Germline V gene sequence: CDR1 MDHEN, CDR2 SYDVKM. This CDR3 comprises 15 residues. The CDR3: CASTGGGASTDTQYF.

The chain uses TRBV7-9 and TRBJ1-1; as DNA is missing, the TRBD1 call by TCRdb cannot be tested. This CDR3 has 11 residues. In germline, CDR1 is SEHNR, CDR2 FQNEAQ (reference sequence). This chain's CDR3 is CASSSGQGPSF.

This rearrangement joins TRBV29-1 to TRBJ2-7; TCRdb's D gene call, TRBD1, goes unchecked for lack of DNA. The CDR3 totals 13 residues. Germline loops: CDR1 SQVTM, CDR2 ANQGSEA. CDR3 region: CSVVRGFPYEQYF.

The chain recombines TRBV7-6 with TRBJ2-4; TCRdb calls TRBD1, which cannot be checked without DNA. CDR3 length: 15 amino acids. Germline CDR1 is SGHVS and CDR2 is FNYEAQ. CDR3 amino acids: CASSLTGGDGNIQYF.

The chain uses TRBV5-1 and TRBJ1-2; TCRdb designates TRBD1, a call that cannot be tested without DNA. This CDR3 contains 14 residues. CDR1 is SGHRS and CDR2 is YFSETQ in the germline V gene. Here the CDR3 reads CASSHPDRADGYTF.

The V and J genes are TRBV12-3 or TRBV12-4 and TRBJ1-2; checking the TCRdb D call of TRBD1 is not possible without DNA. This CDR3 spans 15 amino acids. CDR3 sequence: CASSLGGAANYGYTF.

The genes are TRBV3-1 and TRBJ2-7; with no DNA, the TCRdb D assignment of TRBD2 cannot be verified. Germline V lookup: CDR1 LGHDT, CDR2 YNNKEL (reference sequence). This CDR3 contains 17 residues. The CDR3 sequence is CASSRTLSGGPPYEQYF.

The chain uses TRBV20-1 and TRBJ1-2. Germline V gives CDR1 DFQATT, CDR2 SNEGSKA (reference sequence). The CDR3 covers 15 residues. The CDR3 sequence is CSADDPRREYVGYTF.

The genes are TRBV14 and TRBJ1-5; TCRdb indicates TRBD1, and absent DNA this call remains unverified. The CDR3 length is 16 residues. CDR1 and CDR2 from the germline V gene are SGHDN and FVKESK. CDR3 amino acids: CASSQDSGDSNQPQHF.

The rearrangement joins TRBV2 to TRBJ2-5; TCRdb calls TRBD2, which cannot be checked without DNA. Germline CDR1 is SNHLY and CDR2 is FYNNEI. The CDR3 spans 18 residues. The CDR3 reads CASSDGRVGRPYQETQYF.

The chain uses TRBV27 and TRBJ2-5; the D call from TCRdb, TRBD1, cannot be confirmed without DNA. The CDR3 covers 15 residues. The germline V gene encodes CDR1 MNHEY and CDR2 SMNVEV (reference sequence). The CDR3 is CASTPLGRGKETQYF.

The J gene is TRBJ1-5, the V gene TRBV28; the TCRdb call, TRBD1, lacks DNA for checking. The length of the CDR3 is 17 residues. Germline CDR1 MDHEN, CDR2 SYDVKM. The CDR3: CASSLDWTGGGNQPQHF. The whole variable domain, remainder taken from reference TRBV28 and TRBJ1-5, is DVKVTQSSRYLVKRTGEKVFLECVQDMDHENMFWYRQDPGLGLRLIYFSYDVKMKEKGDIPEGYSVSREKKERFSLILESASTNQTSMYLCASSLDWTGGGNQPQHFGDGTRLSIL.

The chain employs TRBV5-1 and TRBJ2-7; checking the TCRdb D call of TRBD1 is not possible without DNA. Germline CDR1 SGHRS, CDR2 YFSETQ. The CDR3 length is 16 residues. The CDR3 loop reads CASSLAPPPSYNEQFF.

V usage is TRBV30 and J usage is TRBJ2-7; there is no DNA to check the TCRdb D call of TRBD1. CDR3 length: 12 residues. Germline assignment: CDR1 GTSNPN and CDR2 SVGIG (reference sequence). CDR3 sequence: CAWSSGHGEQYF.

By frequency, this clonotype is medium-sized. The chain joins TRBV20-1 to TRBJ2-1. The CDR3 has 13 residues. The germline CDR1 and CDR2 sequences are DFQATT and SNEGSKA (reference sequence). The CDR3 loop is CSASQSSYNEQFF.

The genes are TRBV12-3 or TRBV12-4 and TRBJ2-2. The CDR3 length is 14 residues. CDR3 region: CASSSIENTGELFF.

The chain employs TRBV4-2 and TRBJ2-7. The germline V gene has CDR1 LGHNA and CDR2 YNFKEQ. This CDR3 has 13 residues. The CDR3 loop reads CASSQGSGYEQYF.

The chain combines TRBV7-9 with TRBJ2-1; the TCRdb D gene call, TRBD2, has no DNA to confirm it. There are 14 residues in the CDR3. Germline V gene data show CDR1 as SEHNR and CDR2 as FQNEAQ (reference sequence). The CDR3 reads CASSPMRAYNEQFF.

The chain joins TRBV29-1 to TRBJ1-1; TCRdb gives TRBD1 as the D gene, but with no DNA this cannot be confirmed. CDR1 is SQVTM and CDR2 is ANQGSEA in the germline V gene. The CDR3 sequence is 14 residues long. The CDR3 region is CSGFGQGWNTEAFF.

The rearrangement uses TRBV7-6 and TRBJ2-7; TCRdb names TRBD2, which stays unverified in the absence of DNA. The CDR3 contains 14 residues. The germline CDR1 and CDR2 sequences are SGHVS and FNYEAQ. CDR3: CASSLEGTSYEQYF.

The chain joins TRBV20-1 to TRBJ2-1; lacking DNA, the TRBD1 call made by TCRdb goes unchecked. The CDR3 sequence is 14 residues long. Germline V gene data show CDR1 as DFQATT and CDR2 as SNEGSKA (reference sequence). The CDR3 here is CSASEPREANEQFF.

The chain employs TRBV28 and TRBJ2-1; checking the TCRdb D call of TRBD1 is not possible without DNA. Germline V lookup: CDR1 MDHEN, CDR2 SYDVKM. There are 14 residues in the CDR3. The CDR3 region is CASSSPRGGNEQFF. Full variable domain (remainder filled in from reference TRBV28 and TRBJ2-1): DVKVTQSSRYLVKRTGEKVFLECVQDMDHENMFWYRQDPGLGLRLIYFSYDVKMKEKGDIPEGYSVSREKKERFSLILESASTNQTSMYLCASSSPRGGNEQFFGPGTRLTVL.

The gene calls are TRBV20-1 and TRBJ2-1; TCRdb reports TRBD1, a call that lacks DNA to check it against. The CDR3 runs 15 residues. CDR1 is DFQATT and CDR2 is SNEGSKA in the germline V gene (reference sequence). The CDR3 here is CSAPHQGRAYNEQFF.

CDR3 sequence: CASSRVAGEYNEQFF. This chain links TRBV6-2 or TRBV6-3 with TRBJ2-1; the TCRdb D gene call, TRBD2, has no DNA to confirm it. This CDR3 contains 15 residues. CDR1 and CDR2 (germline): MNHEY, SVGEGT.

The gene calls are TRBV28 and TRBJ2-2. The CDR3 extends over 13 amino acids. Germline lookup yields CDR1 MDHEN and CDR2 SYDVKM. The CDR3 sequence is CASDPSNTGELFF. Full variable domain (remainder filled in from reference TRBV28 and TRBJ2-2): DVKVTQSSRYLVKRTGEKVFLECVQDMDHENMFWYRQDPGLGLRLIYFSYDVKMKEKGDIPEGYSVSREKKERFSLILESASTNQTSMYLCASDPSNTGELFFGEGSRLTVL.

The V gene is TRBV7-6, the J gene TRBJ2-7; there is no DNA to check the TCRdb D call of TRBD2. The CDR3 is 11 amino acids. Germline CDR1 reads SGHVS; CDR2 reads FNYEAQ. CDR3 protein: CASTRGHEQYF.